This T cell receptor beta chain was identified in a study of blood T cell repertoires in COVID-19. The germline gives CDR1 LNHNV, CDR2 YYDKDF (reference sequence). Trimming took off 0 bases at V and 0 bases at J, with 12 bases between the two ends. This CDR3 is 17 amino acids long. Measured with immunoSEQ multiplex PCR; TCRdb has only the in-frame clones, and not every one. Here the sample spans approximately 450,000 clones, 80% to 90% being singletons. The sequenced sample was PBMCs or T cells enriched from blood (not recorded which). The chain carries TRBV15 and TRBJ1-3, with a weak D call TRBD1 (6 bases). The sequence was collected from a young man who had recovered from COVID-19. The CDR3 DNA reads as TGTGCCACCAGCAGAGAGACAGGTTTTCTCTCTGGAAACACCATATATTTT. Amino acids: CATSRETGFLSGNTIYF.